These 10 T cell receptor beta chains share one sample of origin, sequenced in a study of chemoradiotherapy in HPV16-positive cancers. Some clones are missing from TCRdb's copy, which holds only in-frame ones; the method was immunoSEQ multiplex PCR. The sample includes about 24,000 clones, roughly 89% of them seen just once. This specimen consisted of blood, obtained from a patient who underwent chemoradiotherapy. These receptors were taken from a human donor with HPV-associated anogenital cancer.

The rearrangement uses TRBV18 and TRBJ2-1; D gene unclear. The CDR3 is made up of 15 amino acids. The germline V gene has CDR1 KGHSH and CDR2 LQKENI. Deletions cut 3 bases from V and 0 bases from J, with 9 bases between. CDR3 bases: TGTGCCAGCTCACCGATGGGCAGCTCCTACAATGAGCAGTTCTTC. It yields the protein CASSPMGSSYNEQFF.

CDR3 coding DNA: TGCGCCAGCAGCTTGACAGGACCGAACACCGGGGAGCTGTTTTTT. It is translated as CASSLTGPNTGELFF. The chain uses TRBV5-1 and TRBJ2-2, with D perhaps TRBD1 (5 bases). The CDR3 has 15 amino acids. The germline CDR1 and CDR2 sequences are SGHRS and YFSETQ. Deletions cut 1 base from V and 0 bases from J, with 7 bases between.

The J gene is TRBJ1-4, the V gene TRBV19; TRBD1 agrees at 7 bases. Unmatched junction bases numbered 15, after V lost 6 bases and J lost 8 bases. Germline V gene sequence: CDR1 LNHDA, CDR2 SQIVND (reference sequence). The CDR3 contains 16 residues. The CDR3: CASRNQGGAGREKLFF. CDR3 nucleotide sequence: TGTGCCAGTAGGAACCAAGGGGGCGCGGGCCGGGAAAAACTGTTTTTT. Supplemented by reference TRBV19 and TRBJ1-4, the full variable domain reads DGGITQSPKYLFRKEGQNVTLSCEQNLNHDAMYWYRQDPGQGLRLIYYSQIVNDFQKGDIAEGYSVSREKKESFPLTVTSAQKNPTAFYLCASRNQGGAGREKLFFGSGTQLSVL.

The chain is built from TRBV7-9 and TRBJ2-5; D uncertain. The germline V gene encodes CDR1 SEHNR and CDR2 FQNEAQ (reference sequence). V was clipped by 0 bases and J by 1 base, with 9 bases between them. The CDR3 loop spans 15 amino acids. The CDR3 loop is CASSLAGSAQETQYF. CDR3 nucleotide sequence: TGTGCCAGCAGCTTAGCGGGTTCAGCCCAAGAGACCCAGTACTTC.

This clone is a singleton in its sample. The rearrangement uses TRBV7-9 and TRBJ2-7; 10 bases line up with TRBD2. This CDR3 region has 17 residues. Trimming cost V 1 base and J 4 bases; bases outside gene matches: 10. CDR1 is SEHNR, CDR2 FQNEAQ, per germline (reference sequence). The DNA of the CDR3 is TGTGCCAGCAGCTTAGTAATCCAGCGGGAGGGCCGGTACGAGCAGTACTTC. It specifies CASSLVIQREGRYEQYF.

The chain combines TRBV27 with TRBJ2-7; D possibly corresponds to TRBD1 (5 bases). In germline, CDR1 is MNHEY, CDR2 SMNVEV (reference sequence). Trimming left V 0 bases short and J 5 bases short, with 14 bases between. This CDR3 comprises 15 residues. DNA of the CDR3: TGTGCCAGCAGTTTATCCCCCAGGGATCCCAACGAGCAGTACTTC. Protein product: CASSLSPRDPNEQYF.

This clone was seen only a few times. This chain connects TRBV4-3 to TRBJ2-7, with 8 nucleotides matching TRBD1. J gave up 5 bases and V 0 bases, and 9 bases lay outside the gene matches. Germline CDR1 and CDR2: LGHNA and YSLEER. This CDR3 has 16 amino acids. The CDR3 DNA sequence: TGCGCCAGCAGCCAAGATGCTCAGGGGGCGCCCAACGAGCAGTACTTC. Amino acids: CASSQDAQGAPNEQYF.

This chain uses TRBV28 with TRBJ2-7, with unresolved D. The V end lost 3 bases, the J end lost 3 bases, and 15 bases lay between the germline ends. CDR3 length: 15 amino acids. Per the germline V gene, CDR1 is MDHEN and CDR2 is SYDVKM. Written as DNA, the CDR3 is TGTGCCAGCAGTTTGAACCGAGGTCTTTTCTACGAGCAGTACTTC. It codes for CASSLNRGLFYEQYF.

In regard to this clone: This specimen includes other DNA sequences encoding the same CDR3. The V gene is TRBV4-3, the J gene TRBJ2-7; 8 positions agree with TRBD1. Germline V gene data show CDR1 as LGHNA and CDR2 as YSLEER. Trimming cost V 3 bases and J 6 bases; bases outside gene matches: 4. This CDR3 is built from 13 residues. The CDR3 sequence: CASSQRTGREQYF. CDR3 coding DNA: TGCGCCAGCAGCCAGAGGACAGGGCGCGAGCAGTACTTC.

This rearrangement joins TRBV7-9 to TRBJ1-2, with a weak D call TRBD1 (5 bases). Deletions cut 5 bases from V and 4 bases from J, with 14 bases between. Germline loops: CDR1 SEHNR, CDR2 FQNEAQ (reference sequence). CDR3 length: 14 amino acids. The CDR3 spells CASSPRRGSYGYTF. CDR3 nucleotides: TGTGCCAGCAGCCCTAGAAGGGGTAGCTATGGCTACACCTTC.